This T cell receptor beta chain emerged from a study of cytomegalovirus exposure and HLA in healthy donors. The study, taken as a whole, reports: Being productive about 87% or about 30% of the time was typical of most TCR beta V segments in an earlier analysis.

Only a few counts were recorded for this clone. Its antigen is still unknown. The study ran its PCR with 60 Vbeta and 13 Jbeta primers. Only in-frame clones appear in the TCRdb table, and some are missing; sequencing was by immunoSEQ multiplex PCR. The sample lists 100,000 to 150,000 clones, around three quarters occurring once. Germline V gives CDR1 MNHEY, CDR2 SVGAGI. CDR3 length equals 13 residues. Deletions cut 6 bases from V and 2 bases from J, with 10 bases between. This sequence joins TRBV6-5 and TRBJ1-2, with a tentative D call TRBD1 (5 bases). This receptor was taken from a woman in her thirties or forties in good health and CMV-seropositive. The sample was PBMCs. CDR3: CASRLKGNYGYTF. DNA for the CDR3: TGTGCCAGCAGGTTGAAGGGGAACTATGGCTACACCTTC.